This T cell receptor beta chain was sequenced in a study of blood T cell repertoires in COVID-19. Assay used: immunoSEQ multiplex PCR; TCRdb lists only in-frame clones, some missing. The table shows around 94,000 clones, with about nine tenths occurring only once. The V end lost 3 bases, the J end lost 3 bases, and 17 bases lay between the germline ends. This CDR3 region has 15 residues. Germline CDR1 GTSNPN, CDR2 SVGIG (reference sequence). The Seattle patients joined while their infection was active and were tracked longitudinally afterward. This receptor was identified in a woman between 45 and 65 years old with COVID-19, enrolled during active disease. The chain combines TRBV30 with TRBJ1-1, with D possibly being TRBD1 (6 bases). The sample comprised peripheral blood. The CDR3 is CAWRTKNDRHTEAFF. The CDR3 nucleotides read TGTGCCTGGAGAACAAAAAATGACAGGCACACTGAAGCTTTCTTT.